The clone carrying this TCR beta chain was recorded a few times. Its antigen is as yet unknown. This sample is part of a study of regulatory T cells in long-lasting Graves disease. Study results and limitations: New patients shared fewer public clonotypes (approximately 1,000) than persistent patients did (around 2,900). Persistent Graves' patients had lower TCR diversity than newly diagnosed ones. The researchers studied only peripheral blood, not thyroid tissue.

Trimming pared 0 bases from V and 6 bases from J, leaving 11 bases between. Germline V gene sequence: CDR1 MNHEY, CDR2 SVGEGT. CDR3 length: 15 amino acids. The time point denotes: persistent/refractory GD, antithyroid drugs over 5 years with positive TRAb. PBMCs provided the RNA from which the TCR library was made. The patients included were those that came from an endocrinology department in Xi'an, China. Building of the TCR beta libraries involved iRepertoire HTBI primers and Arm-PCR of CDR3 regions. TCRdb used MiXCR to reprocess the multiplex PCR reads, holding one entry per CDR3 protein. The data show around 450,000 distinct CDR3 sequences, roughly 21% seen once.

The source was peripheral blood mononuclear cells (PBMCs), collected when the disease was refractory, from a patient treated with antithyroid drugs. The chain has TRBV6-2 or TRBV6-3 and TRBJ2-2; D might be TRBD2 (6 bases). The clonotype was recovered from a female donor with Graves disease. CDR3 sequence reads: CASSYSSTGAGELFF. CDR3 DNA: TGTGCCAGCAGTTACTCGTCAACGGGGGCCGGGGAGCTGTTTTTT.